This T cell receptor beta chain was sequenced for a study of lymphopenia after photon versus proton radiotherapy. Study-level results: Survival link was tested only in deceased patients; proton benefit remains a possibility. Oligoclonal CD8+ Temra expansion after nadir drove photon patients' diversity drop.

Germline values: CDR1 SGDLS, CDR2 YYNGEE. The CDR3 consists of 15 residues. Trimming removed 0 bases from V and 5 bases from J, with 11 bases in between. This clone was detected only once. Its specificity is not known. Clones were sequenced by immunoSEQ multiplex PCR, and TCRdb holds only the in-frame ones, with some missing. The sample carries about 25,000 clones, around four fifths recorded once. The rearrangement joins TRBV9 to TRBJ2-2, with no clear D. This specimen consisted of peripheral blood, obtained from a patient treated with photon-based radiotherapy. The sequence was obtained from a woman between 50 and 59 years old with pancreatic cancer. CDR3 sequence (DNA): TGTGCCAGCAGCGTAGGGCCCTCGGGTACCGGGGAGCTGTTTTTT. Its protein product is CASSVGPSGTGELFF.